Following are 11 T cell receptor beta chains from one sample sequenced in a study of vaccination and CD4 T cells after COVID-19. Antigens for these TCRs are unknown. Time point here: late sampling 161 to 241 days after vaccination in three convalescent patients. Sample treatment: approximately 11-day PBMC culture with coronavirus spike peptide pools or control peptides (ViraFEST assay). Once obtained from cultured CD4+ T cells, the DNA was sequenced using the Oncomine TCR Beta short-read assay. MiXCR, applied by TCRdb to the PCR reads, yields one record per CDR3 protein. The sample shows about 21,000 distinct CDR3 sequences, approximately 38% of them seen only once. The input for sequencing was CD4+ T cells from blood, cultured in vitro, taken about 7 months after SARS-CoV-2 vaccination. The receptors shown here come from a human donor who had recovered from COVID-19.

For the CDR3, the DNA is TGTGCCACCAGTGGTACGGCTAGCGGAGGTCTTTGGTCCTACAATGAGCAGTTCTTC. Its translation: CATSGTASGGLWSYNEQFF. The V and J genes are TRBV24-1 and TRBJ2-1, with 7 positions matching TRBD2. V trimming: 5 bases; J trimming: 1 base; junction bases outside the gene matches: 16. This CDR3 has 19 amino acids. Germline V CDR1 and CDR2: KGHDR, SFDVKD.

The rearrangement joins TRBV6-1 to TRBJ2-7; the D call may be TRBD1 or TRBD2 (7 bases each). With 6 bases removed from V and 1 base from J, the gap between germline ends came to 10 bases. Germline V lookup: CDR1 MNHNS, CDR2 SASEGT. The CDR3 has 13 amino acids. CDR3 region: CASSRGGSYEQYF. For the CDR3, the DNA is TGTGCCAGCAGCAGGGGGGGATCCTACGAGCAGTACTTC.

The chain employs TRBV20-1 and TRBJ1-1, with 9 nucleotides matching TRBD1. CDR3 length equals 13 residues. Germline V gene sequence: CDR1 DFQATT, CDR2 SNEGSKA (reference sequence). With 5 bases clipped from V and 3 bases from J, the junction kept 4 bases outside the gene matches. The CDR3 sequence: CSAGTGMDTEAFF. The DNA of the CDR3 is TGCAGTGCTGGGACAGGGATGGACACTGAAGCTTTCTTT.

This clonotype came up a few times. The rearrangement links TRBV7-3 to TRBJ2-5; 9 positions match TRBD2. Germline assignment: CDR1 SGHTA and CDR2 FQGTGA. The CDR3 has 12 amino acids. Trimming took 10 bases from V and 3 from J; bases not matched to a gene: 3. For the CDR3, the DNA is TGTGCCACCATAGCGGGAGAAGAGACCCAGTACTTC. Translating it yields CATIAGEETQYF.

The gene calls are TRBV28 and TRBJ2-7, with TRBD2 matching 7 bases. Germline lookup yields CDR1 MDHEN and CDR2 SYDVKM. V shed 6 bases and J 2 bases; nucleotides not matched to a gene: 7. This CDR3 contains 14 residues. CDR3 in amino acids: CASRSLLAAYEQYF. As DNA, the CDR3 is TGTGCCAGCAGATCCCTCCTAGCGGCCTACGAGCAGTACTTC.

The chain links TRBV6-1 to TRBJ2-5; possibly TRBD1 for D (5 bases). Trimming took off 2 bases at V and 5 bases at J, with 18 bases between the two ends. Germline V gives CDR1 MNHNS, CDR2 SASEGT. CDR3 size: 16 residues. The CDR3 reads CASSELGNRPWETQYF. The CDR3 region has the DNA TGTGCCAGCAGTGAATTAGGGAACAGGCCGTGGGAGACCCAGTACTTC.

V usage is TRBV7-9 and J usage is TRBJ2-7; 13 bases map to TRBD2. This CDR3 is built from 14 residues. V gave up 4 bases and J gave up 4 bases; unmatched junction bases: 1. Per the germline V gene, CDR1 is SEHNR and CDR2 is FQNEAQ (reference sequence). The CDR3 sequence is CASSSGLAGYEQYF. The CDR3, as DNA: TGTGCCAGCAGCTCGGGACTAGCGGGGTACGAGCAGTACTTC.

This chain connects TRBV28 to TRBJ1-5; TRBD1 aligns across 9 bases. Unmatched junction bases numbered 8, after V lost 5 bases and J lost 6 bases. Germline CDR1 MDHEN, CDR2 SYDVKM. This CDR3 is built from 15 residues. The CDR3 spells CASSLPQGASQPQHF. DNA for the CDR3: TGTGCCAGCAGTCTGCCACAGGGGGCGAGTCAGCCCCAGCATTTT.

V and J are TRBV6-1 and TRBJ1-5; TRBD1 is a possible D gene (6 bases). CDR1 and CDR2 (germline): MNHNS, SASEGT. Trimming pared 6 bases from V and 5 bases from J, leaving 20 bases between. The CDR3 extends over 16 amino acids. The DNA for the CDR3 is TGTGCCAGCAGAACCCTAGCACACAGGGTTGATCAGCCCCAGCATTTT. Translating it yields CASRTLAHRVDQPQHF.

This rearrangement joins TRBV27 to TRBJ2-7; D tentatively reads TRBD1 or TRBD2 (5 bases each). Germline V CDR1 and CDR2: MNHEY, SMNVEV (reference sequence). CDR3 length equals 14 residues. Deletions cut 4 bases from V and 3 bases from J, with 13 bases between. CDR3 sequence: CASSSRDGVYEQYF. Here the CDR3 DNA reads TGTGCCAGCAGTTCCCGGGACGGGGTCTACGAGCAGTACTTC.

The sample holds a few counts of this clonotype. J is TRBJ2-3 and V is TRBV29-1; possibly TRBD1 for D (6 bases). The CDR3 extends over 14 amino acids. Germline values: CDR1 SQVTM, CDR2 ANQGSEA. V lost 1 base and J 2 bases, leaving 10 bases between the germline ends. The CDR3 sequence is CSVEVGAVTDTQYF. The CDR3 DNA sequence: TGCAGCGTTGAAGTGGGGGCGGTCACAGATACGCAGTATTTT.